Listed below are T cell receptor beta chains from one sample, sequenced in a study of blood T cell repertoires in COVID-19. The data were produced by immunoSEQ multiplex PCR, yet TCRdb's version contains in-frame clones alone and is incomplete. The sample lists tens of thousands of clones; around 85% were seen once. Source material: peripheral blood. The receptors originated from a man aged 50 to 60 with active COVID-19. CDR3s include the opening cysteine and the closing phenylalanine or tryptophan. A D gene is named only where the DNA matches it firmly. Size values are once, few and many counts, or a class for expanded clones, and some rows have none.

>.|TRBJ2-1|13|TRBV5-4|.
CASSLARAGEQFF
TGTGCCAGCAGCTTGGCTCGGGCGGGGGAGCAGTTCTTC
>TRBD1|TRBJ2-7|14|TRBV5-1|.
CASSWGQASYEQYF
TGCGCCAGCAGCTGGGGACAGGCCTCCTACGAGCAGTACTTC
>.|TRBJ1-1|13|TRBV7-9|.
CASSSNSGPRGFF
TGTGCCAGCAGCTCAAATTCCGGTCCCCGAGGTTTCTTT
>.|TRBJ2-2|14|TRBV6-5|once
CASSFNREGGELFF
TGTGCCAGCAGTTTTAACAGGGAAGGCGGGGAGCTGTTTTTT
>TRBD2|TRBJ2-2|14|TRBV29-1|.
CSVEPGTSPGELFF
TGCAGCGTTGAACCCGGGACTAGTCCCGGGGAGCTGTTTTTT
>TRBD2|TRBJ2-1|14|TRBV10-3|.
CAIRTSGDYNEQFF
TGTGCCATTAGGACTAGCGGTGACTACAATGAGCAGTTCTTC
>TRBD1|TRBJ2-2|15|TRBV5-1|.
CASSLQGLDTGELFF
TGCGCCAGCAGCCTACAGGGGTTGGACACCGGGGAGCTGTTTTTT
>TRBD1|TRBJ2-7|11|TRBV20-1|.
CSAPDRYEQYF
TGCAGTGCTCCGGACAGGTACGAGCAGTACTTC
>TRBD2|TRBJ2-3|15|TRBV4-3|.
CASSQGSLAGNTQYF
TGCGCCAGCAGCCAAGGGTCCCTAGCGGGAAATACGCAGTATTTT
>.|TRBJ2-7|11|TRBV7-7|few
CASSLIYEQYF
TGTGCTAGCAGCCTAATCTACGAGCAGTACTTC
>TRBD1|TRBJ1-1|15|TRBV4-3|.
CASSQGDRLNTEAFF
TGCGCCAGCAGCCAAGGGGACAGGTTAAACACTGAAGCTTTCTTT
>TRBD2|TRBJ2-1|17|TRBV27|once
CASSSRLAGGETDEQFF
TGTGCCAGCAGTTCCCGACTAGCGGGAGGGGAGACGGATGAGCAGTTCTTC
>.|TRBJ2-6|18|TRBV6-2/TRBV6-3|.
CASSYEAGLIFGANVLTF
TGTGCCAGCAGTTATGAGGCAGGGTTAATCTTTGGGGCCAACGTCCTGACTTTC
>.|TRBJ1-3|18|TRBV21-1|.
CASSKYRWTGTSGNTIYF
TGTGCCAGCAGCAAGTATAGGTGGACAGGGACTTCTGGAAACACCATATATTTT
>.|TRBJ2-1|16|TRBV5-4|.
CAIATPGHPDYNEQFF
TGTGCCATCGCTACTCCGGGACACCCAGATTACAATGAGCAGTTCTTC
>TRBD2|TRBJ2-3|17|TRBV5-4|.
CASSLGGLVDFTDTQYF
TGTGCCAGCAGCTTGGGGGGACTAGTCGATTTCACAGATACGCAGTATTTT
>.|TRBJ2-1|16|TRBV4-3|.
CASSHTAVGVNNEQFF
TGCGCCAGCAGTCACACAGCGGTCGGGGTGAACAATGAGCAGTTCTTC
>.|TRBJ2-7|15|TRBV5-8|.
CASSLSTGVSYEQYF
TGTGCCAGCAGCTTATCGACAGGAGTCTCCTACGAGCAGTACTTC
>TRBD1|TRBJ2-3|13|TRBV5-4|.
CAGTTGARDTQYF
TGTGCCGGAACCACAGGGGCAAGAGATACGCAGTATTTT
>.|TRBJ1-4|15|TRBV7-2|.
CASSLVPATNEKLFF
TGTGCCAGCAGCTTAGTCCCGGCAACTAATGAAAAACTGTTTTTT
>.|TRBJ1-2|16|TRBV4-3|.
CASSQARGGPHYGYTF
TGCGCCAGCAGCCAAGCCCGGGGGGGGCCCCACTATGGCTACACCTTC
>TRBD2|TRBJ2-3|16|TRBV7-6|.
CASSPGTSGFTDTQYF
TGTGCCAGCAGCCCAGGGACTAGCGGCTTCACAGATACGCAGTATTTT
>TRBD1|TRBJ1-1|15|TRBV6-1|.
CASSEAGTGGTEAFF
TGTGCCAGCAGTGAAGCCGGGACAGGGGGCACTGAAGCTTTCTTT
>.|TRBJ1-1|15|TRBV5-1|.
CASSLDPGWNTEAFF
TGCGCCAGCAGCTTGGACCCGGGATGGAACACTGAAGCTTTCTTT
>.|TRBJ2-1|17|TRBV7-2|.
CASSYVGGAGSYNEQFF
TGTGCCAGCAGCTACGTGGGGGGGGCAGGGTCCTACAATGAGCAGTTCTTC
>TRBD2|TRBJ2-3|18|TRBV4-3|.
CASSQDVGLAGLSHTQYF
TGCGCCAGCAGCCAAGATGTGGGACTAGCGGGCCTTAGTCATACGCAGTATTTT
>TRBD2|TRBJ2-2|16|TRBV5-4|.
CASSLGLAGSTGELFF
TGTGCCAGCAGCTTGGGACTAGCGGGGTCCACCGGGGAGCTGTTTTTT
>TRBD2|TRBJ2-1|14|TRBV7-9|few
CASSLSGGTMTQFF
TGTGCCAGCAGCTTGAGCGGGGGCACAATGACGCAGTTCTTC